This entry is about one T cell receptor (beta chain). Other DNA sequences in the sample encode the same CDR3. This sample is part of a study of shared clonotypes between healthy human individuals. Produced via immunoSEQ multiplex PCR; TCRdb's table is partial and in-frame only. Of 950,000 to 1,100,000 clones detected, around 78% appear once; the ten largest clones hold around 0.6%. This sequence originates from a man between 18 and 35 years old in good health. Some clones in this sample may be carry-over from other donors' samples. Sequenced sample: memory CD4+ T cells from PBMCs. Subset in this sample: CD45RA-negative fraction.

CDR3 sequence reads: CASSGQGAYQPQHF. The CDR3 DNA sequence: TGTGCCAGCAGCGGACAGGGGGCGTATCAGCCCCAGCATTTT. The J gene is TRBJ1-5, the V gene TRBV2; 11 bases align to TRBD1. Germline CDR1 is SNHLY and CDR2 is FYNNEI. The V gene end was trimmed by 6 bases and the J gene end by 5 bases; junction bases not matched to a gene: 3. This CDR3 has 14 residues.